This TCR beta chain is from a study of human T cells and chemical hapten exposure. On the study more broadly: Patch tests applied 0.01% DPC to the upper back, read at 6 days.

Time point indicated: patch test 2, 6 weeks after DPC sensitization. The treatment denotes: therapeutic diphenylcyclopropenone sensitization with weekly scalp DPC. Unfractionated whole blood was the source from which total RNA was extracted. MiXCR, run by TCRdb on the RACE reads, gives a single entry per CDR3 protein. Among about 40,000 distinct CDR3 sequences listed, over 3% were seen once. The CDR3 covers 13 residues. Per the germline V gene, CDR1 is MNHNS and CDR2 is SASEGT. V lost 6 bases, J lost 3 bases, and 5 bases stayed unmatched. This clonotype appeared many times. This specimen consisted of whole blood, obtained in connection with sensitization to the hapten diphenylcyclopropenone (DPC). The TCR was taken from a man aged 35 to 55 with alopecia areata. Some clones in this sample may be carry-over from other donors' samples. This chain connects TRBV6-1 to TRBJ2-7; 7 bases map to TRBD1. The CDR3, as DNA: TGTGCCAGCAGAAGACAGGGTGACTACGAGCAGTACTTC. Translating gives CASRRQGDYEQYF.